These T cell receptor beta chains were read from a single sample in a study of T cells in narcolepsy. Only in-frame clones appear in the TCRdb table, and some are missing; sequencing was by immunoSEQ multiplex PCR. The table includes just under 35,000 clones, around 80% detected once. Sequencing was done on a sample of memory (CD45RA-) CD4+ T cells from blood. The receptors come from a human donor in good health. The CDR3 runs from the conserved cysteine through the conserved F or W. The D gene is left open where the match is weak. Expanded clones get a size class; other rows say once, few or many, or leave the size out.

J gene | V gene | clone size | D gene | CDR3 protein | CDR3 DNA
TRBJ2-3 | TRBV11-2 | - | - | CASSLPRTTDTQYF | TGTGCCAGCAGCTTACCCCGGACCACAGATACGCAGTATTTT
TRBJ2-7 | TRBV19 | - | TRBD2 | CASSTPFAAGVQEQYF | TGTGCCAGTAGTACCCCCTTCGCGGCGGGAGTCCAAGAGCAGTACTTC
TRBJ1-1 | TRBV7-3 | - | TRBD1 | CASSAQGADTEAFF | TGTGCCAGCAGCGCACAGGGGGCGGACACTGAAGCTTTCTTT
TRBJ2-3 | TRBV7-2 | - | - | CASSLAMRGTDTQYF | TGTGCCAGCAGCTTAGCGATGAGAGGCACAGATACGCAGTACTTT
TRBJ1-2 | TRBV5-1 | - | - | CASSLGGLDGYTF | TGCGCCAGCAGCTTGGGTGGGCTGGATGGCTACACCTTC
TRBJ1-1 | TRBV10-3 | - | TRBD1 | CAISELPGQGDSEAFF | TGTGCCATCAGTGAGTTACCGGGACAGGGGGATTCTGAAGCTTTCTTT
TRBJ1-1 | TRBV10-3 | - | - | CATRHRLMVEAFF | TGTGCCACGAGACACCGACTAATGGTTGAAGCTTTCTTT
TRBJ1-1 | TRBV7-9 | - | - | CASSRIRGFGEVTEAFF | TGTGCCAGCAGCCGGATTAGGGGATTCGGGGAAGTCACTGAAGCTTTCTTT
TRBJ2-1 | TRBV5-5 | - | TRBD2 | CASSLVLAGVNEQFF | TGTGCCAGCAGCTTGGTACTAGCGGGGGTAAATGAGCAGTTCTTC
TRBJ1-2 | TRBV6-6 | - | TRBD1 | CASSGTGDSSYGYTF | TGTGCCAGCAGCGGGACAGGGGATTCTAGCTATGGCTACACCTTC
TRBJ2-7 | TRBV19 | - | TRBD2 | CASSLRGRGLAGGMYEQYF | TGTGCCAGTAGTCTACGGGGAAGAGGGCTAGCGGGAGGAATGTACGAGCAGTACTTC
TRBJ1-6 | TRBV5-5 | once | - | CASSSWGPLHF | TGTGCCAGCAGCTCCTGGGGACCCCTCCACTTT
TRBJ2-5 | TRBV2 | - | TRBD1 | CASPRDRGRRETQYF | TGTGCCAGCCCCCGGGACAGGGGGCGCCGAGAGACCCAGTACTTC
TRBJ1-1 | TRBV9 | - | - | CASSVGPVNTEAFF | TGTGCCAGCAGCGTGGGGCCAGTGAACACTGAAGCTTTCTTT
TRBJ2-5 | TRBV10-1 | - | TRBD1 | CASSRDRGQETQYF | TGCGCCAGCAGCCGGGACAGGGGGCAAGAGACCCAGTACTTC
TRBJ1-1 | TRBV7-9 | - | - | CASSFLGANTEAFF | TGTGCCAGCAGCTTTCTGGGGGCGAACACTGAAGCTTTCTTT
TRBJ2-3 | TRBV5-4 | - | - | CASSLVAPSTDTQYF | TGTGCCAGCAGCTTGGTGGCCCCTAGCACAGATACGCAGTATTTT
TRBJ1-1 | TRBV4-3 | - | TRBD1 | CASSQHTGGRAEAFF | TGCGCCAGCAGCCAACACACAGGGGGCCGGGCTGAAGCTTTCTTT
TRBJ1-1 | TRBV27 | - | TRBD1 | CASTDRIGNTEAFF | TGTGCCAGCACGGACAGGATCGGGAACACTGAAGCTTTCTTT
TRBJ2-7 | TRBV18 | few | - | CASSPLSGPVYEQYF | TGTGCCAGCTCACCACTGTCCGGGCCCGTCTACGAGCAGTACTTC
TRBJ1-3 | TRBV10-3 | - | - | CAISTRGARGGNTIYF | TGTGCCATCAGTACCCGGGGGGCGCGAGGGGGAAACACCATATATTTT
TRBJ2-7 | TRBV28 | few | - | CASLGRGNEQYF | TGTGCCAGCCTAGGTCGAGGGAACGAGCAGTACTTC
TRBJ2-4 | TRBV19 | - | - | CASSIQTTGAKNIQYF | TGTGCCAGTAGTATTCAGACGACCGGGGCCAAAAACATTCAGTACTTC
TRBJ2-3 | TRBV5-6 | - | TRBD2 | CASSFSGRASTDTQYF | TGTGCCAGCAGCTTTAGCGGGAGGGCTAGCACAGATACGCAGTATTTT
TRBJ2-1 | TRBV12-2 | - | - | CASRLDWTSDGFF | TGTGCAAGTCGCCTCGACTGGACTAGCGATGGGTTCTTC
TRBJ2-1 | TRBV7-9 | - | - | CASSLEASVRRGNEQFF | TGTGCCAGCAGCTTAGAGGCTAGCGTACGGAGGGGTAATGAGCAGTTCTTC
TRBJ2-7 | TRBV7-8 | few | - | CASSLRRETQGEQYF | TGTGCCAGCAGCTTAAGACGGGAGACCCAGGGCGAGCAGTACTTC
TRBJ2-5 | TRBV14 | - | - | CASSQGRGQEQYF | TGTGCCAGCAGCCAAGGGCGGGGGCAAGAGCAGTACTTC
TRBJ2-2 | TRBV27 | - | TRBD1 | CASSHRTGLNTGELFF | TGTGCCAGCAGTCACCGGACAGGATTGAACACCGGGGAGCTGTTTTTT
TRBJ2-7 | TRBV11-3 | - | - | CASRGAGLAYEQYF | TGTGCCAGCAGGGGCGCAGGGCTCGCCTACGAGCAGTACTTC
TRBJ1-1 | TRBV27 | - | - | CASSPDLTGRRTEAFF | TGTGCCAGCAGTCCCGACCTCACAGGCAGGAGGACTGAAGCTTTCTTT
TRBJ2-1 | TRBV4-3 | - | - | CASSQVPESTQFF | TGCGCCAGCAGCCAAGTCCCCGAATCCACGCAGTTCTTC
TRBJ1-4 | TRBV6-6 | few | - | CASSPVGLRGEKLFF | TGTGCCAGCAGTCCAGTCGGGCTCCGGGGTGAAAAACTGTTTTTT
TRBJ2-1 | TRBV21-1 | - | - | CASSTDLGCYEQFF | TGTGCCAGCAGCACGGACCTCGGTTGCTATGAGCAGTTCTTC
TRBJ1-5 | TRBV5-8 | - | TRBD1 | CASSFPQGARNQPQHF | TGTGCCAGCAGCTTCCCGCAGGGGGCAAGGAATCAGCCCCAGCATTTT
TRBJ2-7 | TRBV14 | - | TRBD1 | CASSYVSNPATGTGLYEQYF | TGTGCCAGCAGCTACGTATCAAACCCCGCCACCGGGACAGGCCTATACGAGCAGTACTTC
TRBJ1-6 | TRBV28 | - | - | CASTRPAYNSPLHF | TGTGCCAGCACCCGCCCCGCCTATAATTCACCCCTCCACTTT
TRBJ2-7 | TRBV4-2 | - | - | CASSQDSGGQYYEQYF | TGTGCCAGCAGCCAAGATTCGGGGGGCCAATACTACGAGCAGTACTTC
TRBJ1-5 | TRBV28 | - | - | CASSSGGFGSNQPQHF | TGTGCCAGCAGTTCGGGGGGTTTTGGTTCAAATCAGCCCCAGCATTTT
TRBJ1-1 | TRBV18 | - | - | CASTPNGGVTEAFF | TGTGCCAGCACACCGAACGGGGGGGTCACTGAAGCTTTCTTT
TRBJ1-2 | TRBV7-3 | - | - | CASSLTGGSGYTF | TGTGCCAGCAGCTTAACAGGGGGTAGTGGCTACACCTTC
TRBJ1-5 | TRBV6-5 | - | - | CASSYVSTGQPQHF | TGTGCCAGCAGTTACGTATCGACAGGTCAGCCCCAGCATTTT
TRBJ1-3 | TRBV28 | few | - | CASSLEGPTGRTIYF | TGTGCCAGCAGTCTCGAGGGACCAACAGGTCGCACCATATATTTT
TRBJ1-1 | TRBV5-5 | - | TRBD1 | CASSAGQGRTEAFF | TGTGCCAGCAGCGCGGGACAGGGTAGGACTGAAGCTTTCTTT
TRBJ1-1 | TRBV28 | - | - | CASSLVSQGRDEAFF | TGTGCCAGCAGTTTAGTTTCGCAGGGGCGGGATGAAGCTTTCTTT
TRBJ2-7 | TRBV7-2 | once | TRBD2 | CASSSKSGGPYEQYF | TGTGCCAGCAGCTCCAAAAGCGGGGGCCCCTACGAGCAGTACTTC
TRBJ1-5 | TRBV27 | - | - | CASSLPPWGGALLLYSNQPQHF | TGTGCCAGCAGTTTACCCCCTTGGGGAGGGGCCCTCCTGTTATATAGCAATCAGCCCCAGCATTTT
TRBJ1-3 | TRBV30 | - | TRBD1 | CAWTRDSFSGNTIYF | TGTGCCTGGACCCGGGACAGCTTCTCTGGAAACACCATATATTTT
TRBJ2-3 | TRBV5-4 | - | - | CASTDQITDTQYF | TGTGCCAGCACCGACCAGATCACAGATACGCAGTATTTT
TRBJ2-7 | TRBV4-3 | - | TRBD1 | CASSQGQGARQYF | TGCGCCAGCAGCCAAGGGCAGGGGGCCCGGCAGTACTTC
TRBJ2-3 | TRBV7-2 | - | - | CASSLRGSSTDTQYF | TGTGCCAGCAGCTTAAGGGGATCTAGCACAGATACGCAGTATTTT
TRBJ2-7 | TRBV6-1 | - | - | CASSVQGVYEQYF | TGTGCCAGCAGCGTTCAGGGTGTATACGAGCAGTACTTC
TRBJ2-7 | TRBV10-2 | once | - | CASSESRGQLYEQYF | TGCGCCAGCAGTGAGTCCCGTGGGCAGCTCTACGAGCAGTACTTC
TRBJ2-3 | TRBV7-2 | - | - | CASSLGKDGFGYTQYF | TGTGCCAGCAGCTTAGGAAAAGATGGTTTTGGGTATACGCAGTATTTT
TRBJ1-4 | TRBV7-8 | few | TRBD1 | CASSLRGPTGEKLFF | TGTGCCAGCAGCTTAAGGGGCCCGACAGGGGAAAAACTGTTTTTT
TRBJ2-7 | TRBV10-3 | few | - | CAISEGSGEQYF | TGTGCCATCAGTGAGGGGTCTGGCGAGCAGTACTTC
TRBJ1-2 | TRBV2 | - | - | CATTTGRNYGYTF | TGTGCCACTACGACAGGCCGTAACTATGGCTACACCTTC
TRBJ1-5 | TRBV19 | once | - | CASSTGYQPQHF | TGTGCCAGTAGCACAGGGTATCAGCCCCAGCATTTT
TRBJ2-7 | TRBV27 | - | - | CASRTGSHSYEQYF | TGTGCCAGCAGAACAGGGTCCCACTCCTACGAGCAGTACTTC
TRBJ1-1 | TRBV4-3 | - | - | CASSQGGGLNTEAFF | TGCGCCAGCAGCCAAGGGGGGGGTCTGAACACTGAAGCTTTCTTT